Sequencing of this TCR beta chain was carried out in a study of cytomegalovirus exposure and HLA in healthy donors. Study-wide results and caveats: Later, an analysis found that common viral pathogens appeared to be linked with several of the most significant clusters. In a later analysis, at a false discovery rate of 0.05, under 20,000 TCR beta sequences were associated with HLA alleles.

Trimming shortened V by 0 bases and J by 6 bases, and 6 bases separated the two germline ends. The CDR3 spans 13 residues. Germline CDR1 and CDR2: LGHNA and YNFKEQ. It was with 60 Vbeta and 13 Jbeta primers that the PCR ran. Only in-frame clones appear in the TCRdb table, and some are missing; sequencing was by immunoSEQ multiplex PCR. Of fewer than 150,000 clones listed, over 75% are singletons. Comment on this clone: The antigen is undetermined.

The V call is TRBV4-2, the J call TRBJ2-1; D gene ambiguous. Specimen: PBMCs. The TCR sequence derives from a human donor in good health. The CDR3 region has the DNA TGTGCCAGCAGCCAAGATAGTGGCAATGAGCAGTTCTTC. This gives the protein CASSQDSGNEQFF.